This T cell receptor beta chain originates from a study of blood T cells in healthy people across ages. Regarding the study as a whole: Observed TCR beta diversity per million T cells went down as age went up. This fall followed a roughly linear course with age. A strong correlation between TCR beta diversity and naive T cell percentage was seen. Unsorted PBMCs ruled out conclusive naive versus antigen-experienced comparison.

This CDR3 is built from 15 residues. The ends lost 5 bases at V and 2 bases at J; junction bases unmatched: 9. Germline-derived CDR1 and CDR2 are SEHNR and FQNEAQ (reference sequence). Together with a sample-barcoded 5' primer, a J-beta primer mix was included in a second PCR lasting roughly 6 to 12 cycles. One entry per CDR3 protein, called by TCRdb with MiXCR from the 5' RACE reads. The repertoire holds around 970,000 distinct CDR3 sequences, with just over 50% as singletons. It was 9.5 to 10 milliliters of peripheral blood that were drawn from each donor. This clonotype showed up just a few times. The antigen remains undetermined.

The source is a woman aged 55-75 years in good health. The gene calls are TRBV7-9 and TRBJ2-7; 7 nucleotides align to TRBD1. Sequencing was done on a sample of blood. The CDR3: CASSQGQMDPYEQYF. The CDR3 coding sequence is TGTGCCAGCAGCCAGGGACAGATGGACCCCTACGAGCAGTACTTC.